The sequence of this TCR beta chain was determined in a study of read filtering for tumor transcriptome and immune sequencing. The V end was cut by 6 bases, the J end by 0 bases, with 15 bases between. Germline lookup yields CDR1 MDHEN and CDR2 SYDVKM. This CDR3 has 17 amino acids. This library used around 400 ng RNA and molecular barcoded adaptors spanning alpha/delta and beta/gamma chains. TCRdb fed the reads into MiXCR, producing one record per CDR3 protein. Here the sample spans 35,000 to 40,000 distinct CDR3 sequences, about 13% being singletons. This clonotype was seen many times. The sequencing input was a population of CD138-negative cells sorted from bone marrow. This chain links TRBV28 with TRBJ2-6, with D perhaps given as TRBD1 or TRBD2 (5 bases each). The source of this sequence is a donor over 35 with multiple myeloma. CDR3 in amino acids: CASRARGSPSGANVLTF. CDR3 nucleotide sequence: TGTGCCAGCAGGGCCCGGGGCAGTCCCTCTGGGGCCAACGTCCTGACTTTC. Full variable domain (remainder filled in from reference TRBV28 and TRBJ2-6): DVKVTQSSRYLVKRTGEKVFLECVQDMDHENMFWYRQDPGLGLRLIYFSYDVKMKEKGDIPEGYSVSREKKERFSLILESASTNQTSMYLCASRARGSPSGANVLTFGAGSRLTVL.